This section outlines one T cell receptor (beta chain) sequence together with its context. This entry comes from a study of T cell repertoires in cytomegalovirus infection. Study information: CMV infection together with matching HLA type was indicated by public TCR beta signatures.

Looked up from germline, CDR1 is MGHRA and CDR2 is YSYEKL. This CDR3 is 16 amino acids long. The germline V and J ends were trimmed by 0 bases and 4 bases, with 15 bases remaining between them. One entry per CDR3 protein, called by TCRdb with MiXCR from the reads. The data hold 500,000 or so distinct CDR3 sequences, with 15% to 20% observed a single time. The receptor was derived from a human donor in good health (CMV status not recorded). Some clones in this sample may be carry-over from other donors' samples. Sequenced input: CD8+ T cells from PBMCs. The rearrangement uses TRBV4-1 and TRBJ1-2, with D uncertain. The CDR3 DNA reads TGCGCCAGCAGCCAAGATGGTCGCGAACTAGTCTATGGCTACACCTTC. It encodes CASSQDGRELVYGYTF.